This T cell receptor beta chain comes out of a study of blood T cell repertoires in COVID-19. Study information: COVID-19 samples collected from the United States, Italy and Spain covered acute and convalescent phases. Nucleic acid was either cDNA or gDNA, and it came from T cells, B-cell-depleted T cells, or PBMCs.

While infection was still active, Seattle patients were enrolled and then followed longitudinally. The CDR3 spans 15 residues. Germline V lookup: CDR1 SGHRS, CDR2 YFSETQ. V trimming: 2 bases; J trimming: 8 bases; junction bases outside the gene matches: 7. This clone has a handful of counts. In the original analysis: Amplification from reference gene primers served as the basis for estimated nucleated cell counts. Produced via immunoSEQ multiplex PCR; TCRdb's table is partial and in-frame only. V and J calls and clone size are copied from that table; D and trimming were computed from the DNA. The sample includes under 300,000 clones, less than 85% of them seen just once.

The source of this sequence is a human donor with COVID-19, enrolled during active disease. The donor label of this sample is uncertain. The chain couples TRBV5-1 to TRBJ1-2, with 12 bases that match TRBD1. The specimen sequenced was peripheral blood. CDR3 amino acids: CASSFGGQGAPGYTF. CDR3 sequence (DNA): TGCGCCAGCAGCTTTGGGGGACAGGGGGCGCCCGGCTACACCTTC. The entire variable domain, with the rest obtained from reference TRBV5-1 and TRBJ1-2, is as follows: KAGVTQTPRYLIKTRGQQVTLSCSPISGHRSVSWYQQTPGQGLQFLFEYFSETQRNKGNFPGRFSGRQFSNSRSEMNVSTLELGDSALYLCASSFGGQGAPGYTFGSGTRLTVV.